Detailed here is one T cell receptor (beta chain). Its antigen remains unidentified. Within one base of it there is no much larger clone, and no base qualities were kept. RNA was extracted using the RNeasy kit, and roughly 0.5 to 1 ug of the RNA was reverse transcribed with random hexamers. TCR beta CDR3 regions were amplified with the immunoSEQ multiplex PCR assay covering 54 Vbeta and 13 Jbeta segments. PCR amplification bias was corrected by using a synthetic template baseline for primer optimization and computational correction. From the authors' description of their analysis: Reads were assigned to V, D and J genes according to IMGT and analyzed in immunoSEQ Analyzer, with only productive sequences retained. Clonality was computed as one minus Shannon entropy normalized by log2 of the number of productive unique sequences. For each patient and control, public and private clones were evaluated among the 100 most prevalent clones. Clones were defined as Susac-specific when absent from the healthy and MS cohorts, from approximately 1,100 published viral clones and from other ImmuneACCESS disease sequences. TCRdb took the public reads, trimmed them with fastp at Q25, ran MiXCR for clone calling and kept in-frame beta chains. Rows with one shared CDR3 protein collapse into an entry with the most common genes and DNA. For this entry, the V and J calls and clone size follow TCRdb and not the study's own pipeline. The sample table holds about 250,000 distinct CDR3 sequences, of which 93% were seen once. Roughly 0.07% of the sample is held by the ten biggest clonotypes.

This entry is derived from a study of CD8 T cells in Susac syndrome (dated by TCRdb to about 2019). Background on the whole study: Whether CD8+ T cell activation and differentiation in Susac syndrome was antigen driven was tested using repertoire sequencing.

Spanning cysteine to phenylalanine, the CDR3 consists of 13 amino acids. Only CDR3 DNA is held: 39 bases, read in frame from base 1. CDR1 and CDR2 (SGHTA, FQGTGA) derive from the germline V gene. V gives up 5 bases and J gives up 8 bases, and the segment between their germline ends measures 15 bases. High-throughput TCR beta sequencing profiled peripheral blood CD8+ and CD4+ T cells from healthy donors, Susac syndrome patients and multiple sclerosis patients. Multiple sclerosis controls were treatment-naive patients with stable or active relapsing-remitting disease fulfilling revised McDonald criteria. Bulk CD8+ and CD4+ T cells were purified by magnetic negative isolation, while CD8+ TEMRA cells were enriched using FACS. Blood was drawn into EDTA tubes, processed within 24 hours, and PBMCs were isolated by density gradient centrifugation. PBMCs intended for TCR sequencing were frozen in liquid nitrogen and were later thawed in a 37 degrees C water bath. A purity of at least 90% was achieved for sorted or isolated CD4+, CD8+ and CD8+ TEMRA cells.

What the work shows at the level of the full study, not this receptor alone: The number of individuals in the TCR sequencing and HLA analysis was acknowledged as relatively small.

The rearrangement joined TRBV7-3 to TRBJ1-1; the D region possibly corresponds to TRBD1 (5 bases align). The sequencing sample was made of CD4+ T cells from PBMCs. This clonotype was obtained from a human donor with multiple sclerosis. The sequenced DNA is TGTGCCAGCAGCCCAATCAGGGAGGGGGAAGCTTTCTTT. It translates as CASSPIREGEAFF. With all but the CDR3 taken from the reference TRBV7-3 and TRBJ1-1 genes, the full variable domain is: GAGVSQTPSNKVTEKGKYVELRCDPISGHTALYWYRQSLGQGPEFLIYFQGTGAADDSGLPNDRFFAVRPEGSVSTLKIQRTERGDSAVYLCASSPIREGEAFFGQGTRLTVV.